The clone carrying this T cell receptor beta chain was detected ten times or more. Its antigen is not identified. The data originate from a study of human T cells and chemical hapten exposure. General observations from the study: PT1 expanded TCR counts correlated positively with patch test score. Expanded TCRs made up significantly more big CDR3 similarity clusters than controls did.

In TCRdb, the RACE reads were re-called with MiXCR into one record per CDR3 protein. The data hold 100,000 or so distinct CDR3 sequences, with about 9.6% observed a single time. This CDR3 region has 15 residues. Germline CDR1 reads SQVTM; CDR2 reads ANQGSEA. Trimming removed 2 bases at V and 2 bases at J, with 14 bases between. The time point is: patch test 2, 6 weeks after DPC sensitization. Treatment noted: therapeutic diphenylcyclopropenone sensitization with weekly scalp DPC. It was unfractionated whole blood from which total RNA was extracted. The TCR sequence derives from a woman between 40 and 55 years old with alopecia areata. Some clones in this sample may be carry-over from other donors' samples. This material consisted of whole blood, taken in connection with sensitization to the hapten diphenylcyclopropenone (DPC). J is TRBJ2-3 and V is TRBV29-1; a possible D gene is TRBD1 (5 bases). The CDR3 DNA sequence: TGCAGCGTTGAAAGGCAGGGTGGTCCCACAGATACGCAGTATTTT. It encodes CSVERQGGPTDTQYF.